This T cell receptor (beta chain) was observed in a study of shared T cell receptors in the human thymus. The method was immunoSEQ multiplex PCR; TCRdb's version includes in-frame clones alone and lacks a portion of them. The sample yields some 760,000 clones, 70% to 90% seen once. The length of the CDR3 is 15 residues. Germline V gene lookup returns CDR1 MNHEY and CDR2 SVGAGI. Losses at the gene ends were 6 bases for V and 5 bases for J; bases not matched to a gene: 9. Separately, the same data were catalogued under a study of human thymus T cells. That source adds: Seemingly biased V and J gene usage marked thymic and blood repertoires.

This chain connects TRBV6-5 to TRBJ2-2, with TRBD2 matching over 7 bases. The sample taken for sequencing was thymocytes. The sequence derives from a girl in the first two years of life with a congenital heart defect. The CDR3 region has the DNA TGTGCCAGCAGCTTTGAAGCGGGGAGGACCGGGGAGCTGTTTTTT. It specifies CASSFEAGRTGELFF.